The 22 T cell receptor beta chains below all came from one sample that was sequenced in a study of T cells after yellow fever vaccination. TCRdb re-analysed the 5' RACE reads in MiXCR, keeping a single row per CDR3 protein. The data contain a few hundred thousand distinct CDR3 sequences, roughly 9% of them seen just once; the ten biggest clones take up around 3.5%. Sequencing was performed on CD4+ T cells sorted from PBMCs, taken 5 days after the yellow fever booster vaccination. These receptors all come from a man between 18 and 29 years old who received the YFV17D yellow fever vaccine.

The rearrangement links TRBV6-2 or TRBV6-3 to TRBJ1-2; 7 nucleotides align to TRBD1. Germline assignment: CDR1 MNHEY and CDR2 SVGEGT. J gave up 6 bases and V 6 bases, and 7 bases lay outside the gene matches. This CDR3 has 13 residues. The CDR3 region is CASRSDRAHGYTF. CDR3 coding DNA: TGTGCCAGCAGATCCGACAGGGCCCATGGCTACACCTTC.

This chain uses TRBV6-6 with TRBJ2-5; the D gene could be TRBD1 or TRBD2 (5 bases each). The CDR3 is made up of 14 amino acids. CDR1 and CDR2 (germline): MNHNY, SVGAGI (reference sequence). V was clipped by 4 bases and J by 5 bases, with 14 bases between them. CDR3: CASSSHWDRETQYF. Here the CDR3 DNA reads TGTGCCAGCAGTTCTCACTGGGACCGGGAGACCCAGTACTTC.

This chain connects TRBV5-5 to TRBJ1-2; D is ambiguous. This CDR3 contains 11 residues. Germline V CDR1 and CDR2: SGHKS, YYEKEE (reference sequence). Trimming removed 0 bases at V and 8 bases at J, with 5 bases between. The CDR3, as DNA: TGTGCCAGCAGCTTGGGCCCAGGCTACACCTTC. Translating gives CASSLGPGYTF.

This clonotype was picked up a small number of times. The chain carries TRBV4-1 and TRBJ1-1; D ambiguous. Trimming took 6 bases from V and 0 from J, leaving 23 bases between them. The germline gives CDR1 MGHRA, CDR2 YSYEKL. This CDR3 spans 18 amino acids. CDR3 loop: CASSQPAISRQMNTEAFF. CDR3 DNA sequence: TGCGCCAGCAGTCAACCGGCAATTTCCAGGCAGATGAACACTGAAGCTTTCTTT.

The chain couples TRBV6-4 to TRBJ1-6; TRBD1 might be the D (5 bases). Between the trimmed V and J ends, which lost 11 bases and 0 bases, there was a span of 17 bases. The CDR3 loop spans 16 amino acids. The germline gives CDR1 MRHNA, CDR2 SNTAGT. The CDR3 is CAPLVRGFSYNSPLHF. For the CDR3, the DNA is TGTGCCCCCCTAGTTAGGGGATTCTCCTATAATTCACCCCTCCACTTT.

The chain joins TRBV20-1 to TRBJ1-5; 7 bases fit TRBD1. The CDR3 length is 13 residues. CDR1 and CDR2 (germline): DFQATT, SNEGSKA (reference sequence). CDR3 in amino acids: CRAQGDLNQPQHF. CDR3 DNA: TGCAGGGCTCAGGGGGACCTAAATCAGCCCCAGCATTTT.

A few counts support this clonotype. The chain carries TRBV7-2 and TRBJ2-1; 9 bases align to TRBD1. Germline loops: CDR1 SGHTA, CDR2 FQGNSA. This CDR3 has 14 residues. J lost 2 bases, V lost 5 bases, and 1 base had no gene match. CDR3 protein: CASSHRGPYNEQFF. CDR3 DNA: TGTGCCAGCAGCCACAGGGGGCCCTACAATGAGCAGTTCTTC.

This chain connects TRBV4-3 to TRBJ2-3; D remains ambiguous. Trimming removed 0 bases from V and 3 bases from J, with 4 bases in between. CDR3 length: 13 residues. Germline V lookup: CDR1 LGHNA, CDR2 YSLEER. The CDR3 DNA sequence: TGCGCCAGCAGCCAAGATGTGACAGATACGCAGTATTTT. This gives the protein CASSQDVTDTQYF.

The V gene is TRBV11-3, the J gene TRBJ2-3; D uncertain. This CDR3 has 16 amino acids. Between the trimmed V and J ends, which lost 3 bases and 4 bases, there was a span of 17 bases. Germline CDR1 SGHNT, CDR2 YENEEA. Here the CDR3 DNA reads TGTGCCAGCAGCTTGACGGGTTGGGCCGGAGCAGATACGCAGTATTTT. Its protein is CASSLTGWAGADTQYF. Drawing the rest from reference TRBV11-3 and TRBJ2-3, the complete variable domain is EAGVVQSPRYKIIEKKQPVAFWCNPISGHNTLYWYLQNLGQGPELLIRYENEEAVDDSQLPKDRFSAERLKGVDSTLKIQPAELGDSAVYLCASSLTGWAGADTQYFGPGTRLTVL.

This clonotype has ten or more counts. The rearrangement links TRBV6-5 to TRBJ1-4, with D unclear. The V gene's germline CDR1 is MNHEY and CDR2 SVGAGI. V was cut by 7 bases and J by 5 bases, with 8 bases left in between. The CDR3 contains 12 residues. CDR3 DNA: TGTGCCAGCAAAATGGGGAATGAAAAACTGTTTTTT. It translates to CASKMGNEKLFF.

The chain joins TRBV6-5 to TRBJ1-2, with a weak D call TRBD1 (6 bases). The germline V gene has CDR1 MNHEY and CDR2 SVGAGI. Trimming stripped 6 bases from V and 6 bases from J, with 14 bases between. This CDR3 is built from 13 residues. CDR3 protein: CASRFLGADGYTF. The CDR3 nucleotides are TGTGCCAGCAGGTTCCTGGGGGCGGATGGCTACACCTTC.

This clonotype was seen at least ten times. The V call is TRBV15, the J call TRBJ1-1; D unclear. CDR1 and CDR2 from the germline V gene are LNHNV and YYDKDF (reference sequence). V was pared by 5 bases and J by 3 bases, with 13 bases between. This CDR3 has 14 amino acids. The CDR3 protein is CATSSTGRHTEAFF. For the CDR3, the DNA is TGTGCCACCAGCTCTACCGGACGGCACACTGAAGCTTTCTTT. Variable domain in full (rest from reference TRBV15 and TRBJ1-1): DAMVIQNPRYQVTQFGKPVTLSCSQTLNHNVMYWYQQKSSQAPKLLFHYYDKDFNNEADTPDNFQSRRPNTSFCFLDIRSPGLGDTAMYLCATSSTGRHTEAFFGQGTRLTVV.

The CDR3 protein is CATRWDRGRTGELFF. CDR3 coding DNA: TGTGCCACCCGTTGGGACAGGGGGCGTACCGGGGAGCTGTTTTTT. The chain uses TRBV6-2 or TRBV6-3 and TRBJ2-2; TRBD1 aligns across 12 bases. V lost 10 bases, J lost 5 bases, and 8 bases stayed unmatched. There are 15 residues in the CDR3. Germline V gene sequence: CDR1 MNHEY, CDR2 SVGEGT.

The chain links TRBV9 to TRBJ2-5; D assignment may be TRBD1 or TRBD2 (6 bases each). The germline V and J ends were trimmed by 0 bases and 4 bases, with 10 bases remaining between them. There are 14 residues in the CDR3. In germline, CDR1 is SGDLS, CDR2 YYNGEE. CDR3 sequence reads: CASSVDWGAETQYF. The CDR3 nucleotides are TGTGCCAGCAGCGTAGATTGGGGGGCAGAGACCCAGTACTTC.

This clonotype was seen at least ten times. The chain combines TRBV2 with TRBJ2-1, with D possibly being TRBD1 (6 bases). Between the trimmed V and J ends, which lost 5 bases and 9 bases, there was a span of 11 bases. The CDR3 consists of 12 residues. Germline V CDR1 and CDR2: SNHLY, FYNNEI. The CDR3 nucleotides are TGTGCCAGCAGTACAACAGGGATTGAGCAGTTCTTC. Protein product: CASSTTGIEQFF. The full variable domain, rest sourced from reference TRBV2 and TRBJ2-1, is EPEVTQTPSHQVTQMGQEVILRCVPISNHLYFYWYRQILGQKVEFLVSFYNNEISEKSEIFDDQFSVERPDGSNFTLKIRSTKLEDSAMYFCASSTTGIEQFFGPGTRLTVL.

The chain recombines TRBV5-1 with TRBJ1-1, with D possibly matching TRBD1 (5 bases). V was trimmed by 2 bases and J by 5 bases, leaving 10 bases between them. The CDR3 is 13 residues long. CDR1 and CDR2 (germline): SGHRS, YFSETQ. The CDR3 region has the DNA TGCGCCAGCAGCTTTCCCGGGGCTACTGAAGCTTTCTTT. This sequence encodes CASSFPGATEAFF.

The chain recombines TRBV19 with TRBJ2-1, with D perhaps matching TRBD1 (6 bases). V lost 3 bases, J lost 7 bases, and 16 bases lay in between. This CDR3 region has 15 residues. Germline CDR1 and CDR2: LNHDA and SQIVND (reference sequence). The CDR3 region has the DNA TGTGCCAGTAGTATGTACGGACAGACCCTTAATGAGCAGTTCTTC. Amino acids: CASSMYGQTLNEQFF.

This clonotype was seen a few times. V and J are TRBV5-4 and TRBJ2-3, with D maybe TRBD2 (6 bases). This CDR3 region has 15 residues. V lost 2 bases, J lost 2 bases, and 12 bases lay in between. In germline, CDR1 is SGHNT, CDR2 YYREEE (reference sequence). CDR3 DNA: TGTGCCAGCAGCTTCGCACTAGCCAACACAGATACGCAGTATTTT. Protein product: CASSFALANTDTQYF.

This clonotype was counted only a few times. The chain recombines TRBV5-1 with TRBJ1-1, with D tentatively TRBD1 (5 bases). The CDR3 length is 17 residues. The ends were cut back, 3 bases at V and 1 base at J, with 19 bases in the middle. CDR1 and CDR2 (germline): SGHRS, YFSETQ. The CDR3 sequence: CASSWGGSPYGNTEAFF. In nucleotides, the CDR3 is TGCGCCAGCAGCTGGGGGGGATCCCCATATGGGAACACTGAAGCTTTCTTT.

This clonotype was seen ten or more times. This chain links TRBV12-3 or TRBV12-4 with TRBJ2-7; D gene uncertain. The CDR3 loop spans 11 amino acids. V lost 8 bases and J lost 6, with 11 bases in between. The CDR3 sequence is CASPPWGEQYV. DNA of the CDR3: TGTGCCAGCCCTCCCTGGGGCGAGCAGTACGTC.

This clonotype was detected ten times or more. This chain links TRBV5-1 with TRBJ1-6; D gene ambiguous. Trimming left V 1 base short and J 7 bases short, with 9 bases between. The CDR3 is 14 residues long. Germline V CDR1 and CDR2: SGHRS, YFSETQ. CDR3 loop: CASSLWGGNSPLHF. The CDR3 nucleotides are TGCGCCAGCAGCTTGTGGGGTGGGAATTCACCCCTCCACTTT.

The chain employs TRBV21-1 and TRBJ2-7; the D call of TRBD1 is as the table states it, not checked on the DNA. TRBV21-1 constitutes a pseudogene. The CDR3 runs 15 residues. The CDR3 bases are TGTGCCAGCAGCATGGGACAGGGGGGGTGCTACGAGCAGTACTTC. It translates to CASSMGQGGCYEQYF.